This entry concerns a single T cell receptor beta chain. The target antigen is unknown. The data derive from a study of cytomegalovirus exposure and HLA in healthy donors. Study in general: The approximately 720 first-cohort repertoires and the 110 or so validation repertoires shared the same platform, a later analysis reported.

Trimming cost V 4 bases and J 0 bases, with 4 bases left between them. CDR3 size: 13 residues. The germline V gene encodes CDR1 MNHNS and CDR2 SASEGT. The assay was immunoSEQ multiplex PCR, and TCRdb's table has in-frame clones only and misses some. Seen here are some 110,000 clones, around 85% observed once, and the top ten hold about 4.1%. Study-wide points: CMV antigen specificity of three CMV-associated chains was confirmed in vitro. First-cohort TCR clusters tended to co-occur in the approximately 130 validation repertoires, a later analysis found.

The sequenced sample consisted of PBMCs. The sequence derives from a man aged 18 to 30 in good health and CMV-seropositive. The chain has TRBV6-1 and TRBJ1-5, with D uncertain. The CDR3 sequence: CASSANSNQPQHF. The CDR3 DNA reads TGTGCCAGCAGTGCCAATAGCAATCAGCCCCAGCATTTT.